The present T cell receptor (beta chain) was sequenced within a study of T cells in Graves' hyperthyroidism and ophthalmopathy. Study-wide findings and caveats: Blood held most thyroid clonotypes expanded above 0.001 frequency.

Regions amplified from RNA transcripts were the TCR beta CDR3 regions. The TCR CDR3 first-round RT-PCR relied on the HTBI primer set. A single record per CDR3 protein comes from TCRdb applying MiXCR to the multiplex PCR reads. Among fewer than 650,000 distinct CDR3 sequences listed, 40% to 55% were seen once. This clonotype came up once. Its antigen is unidentified. A clone one base away is much larger, so this may be a read error. CDR3 size: 11 residues. V was clipped by 7 bases and J by 9 bases, with 13 bases between them. The germline CDR1 and CDR2 sequences are SGHAT and FQNNGV. The chain carries TRBV11-2 and TRBJ2-7; D tentatively fits TRBD1 or TRBD2 (5 bases each). Sequencing used peripheral blood or thyroid tissue (not recorded which). This sequence was found in an adult woman with Graves' disease, either hyperthyroidism or ophthalmopathy (not recorded which). The CDR3 loop reads CASNSGRSQYF. In DNA, the CDR3 is TGTGCCAGCAACTCGGGACGTTCGCAGTACTTC.